These T cell receptor beta chains were read from a single sample in a study of technical replicates of blood from a handful of donors. Assay used: immunoSEQ multiplex PCR; TCRdb lists only in-frame clones, some missing. Seen here are about 100,000 clones, around 95% observed once, and the top ten hold about 0.24%. Sequencing input: T cells isolated from PBMCs. The receptors originated from a human donor in good health. Both conserved end residues are part of each CDR3. Fields, in order: D gene, clone size, J gene, V gene, CDR3 DNA, CDR3 protein. D genes are given only for firm matches. The size field is filled for only some rows; it gives once, few, many or a size class.

d_call: TRBD2
clone_size: NA
j_call: TRBJ2-7
v_call: TRBV4-1
cdr3_nt: TGCGCCAGCAGCCAAGAATTAGGACTAGCCTACGAGCAGTACTTC
cdr3_aa: CASSQELGLAYEQYF

d_call: NA
clone_size: NA
j_call: TRBJ1-1
v_call: TRBV12-2
cdr3_nt: TGTGCAAGTCGCCAGGGGGCGGGGGTGAACACTGAAGCTTTCTTT
cdr3_aa: CASRQGAGVNTEAFF

d_call: TRBD1
clone_size: NA
j_call: TRBJ1-6
v_call: TRBV27
cdr3_nt: TGTGCCAGCTCCCAGTTGAGCGAGACAGGGGGTTCACCCCTCCACTTT
cdr3_aa: CASSQLSETGGSPLHF

d_call: TRBD2
clone_size: NA
j_call: TRBJ2-3
v_call: TRBV10-2
cdr3_nt: TGCGCCAGCGGGGGGGAAACAGATACGCAGTATTTT
cdr3_aa: CASGGETDTQYF

d_call: TRBD2
clone_size: NA
j_call: TRBJ2-3
v_call: TRBV7-9
cdr3_nt: TGTGCCAGCAGCTTAGAGCGGGGGTCAGATACGCAGTATTTT
cdr3_aa: CASSLERGSDTQYF

d_call: TRBD1
clone_size: once
j_call: TRBJ2-7
v_call: TRBV27
cdr3_nt: TGTGCCAGCAGTGCCGGGACAGGGGGCTACGAGCAGTACTTC
cdr3_aa: CASSAGTGGYEQYF

d_call: TRBD1
clone_size: NA
j_call: TRBJ1-6
v_call: TRBV5-1
cdr3_nt: TGCGCCAGCAGCATGGACAGGGGCACCCTCCACTTT
cdr3_aa: CASSMDRGTLHF

d_call: NA
clone_size: NA
j_call: TRBJ1-5
v_call: TRBV28
cdr3_nt: TGTGCCAGCAGCTCTCTGAGTGGGGGGAATCAGCCCCAGCATTTT
cdr3_aa: CASSSLSGGNQPQHF

d_call: TRBD1
clone_size: NA
j_call: TRBJ2-5
v_call: TRBV11-3
cdr3_nt: TGTGCCAGCAGCGAGTTACAGGGGGCAGGGGAGACCCAGTACTTC
cdr3_aa: CASSELQGAGETQYF

d_call: NA
clone_size: NA
j_call: TRBJ2-7
v_call: TRBV27
cdr3_nt: TGTGCCAGCAGTTACAAGACAGGCCTAGGGTCCGAGCAGTACTTC
cdr3_aa: CASSYKTGLGSEQYF